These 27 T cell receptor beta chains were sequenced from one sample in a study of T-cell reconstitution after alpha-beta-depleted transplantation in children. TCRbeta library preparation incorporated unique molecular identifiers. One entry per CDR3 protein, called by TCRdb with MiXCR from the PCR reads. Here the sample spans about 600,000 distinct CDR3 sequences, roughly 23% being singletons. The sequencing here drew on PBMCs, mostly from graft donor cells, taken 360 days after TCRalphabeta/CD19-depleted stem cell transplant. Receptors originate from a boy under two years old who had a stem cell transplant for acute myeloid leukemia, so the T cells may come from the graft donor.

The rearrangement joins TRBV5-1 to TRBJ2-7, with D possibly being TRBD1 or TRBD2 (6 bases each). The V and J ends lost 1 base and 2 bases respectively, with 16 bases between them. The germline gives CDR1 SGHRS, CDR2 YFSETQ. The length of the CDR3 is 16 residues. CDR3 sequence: CASSLWGPGDTYEQYF. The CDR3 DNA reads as TGCGCCAGCAGCTTGTGGGGGCCGGGAGACACCTACGAGCAGTACTTC. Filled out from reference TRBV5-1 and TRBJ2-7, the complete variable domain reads KAGVTQTPRYLIKTRGQQVTLSCSPISGHRSVSWYQQTPGQGLQFLFEYFSETQRNKGNFPGRFSGRQFSNSRSEMNVSTLELGDSALYLCASSLWGPGDTYEQYFGPGTRLTVT.

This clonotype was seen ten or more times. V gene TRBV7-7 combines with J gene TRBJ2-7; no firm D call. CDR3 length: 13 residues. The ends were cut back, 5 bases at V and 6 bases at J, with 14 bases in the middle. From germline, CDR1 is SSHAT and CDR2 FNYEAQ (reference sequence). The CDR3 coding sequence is TGTGCCAGCAGCCGACTTGACTTCGGCGAGCAGTACTTC. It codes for CASSRLDFGEQYF. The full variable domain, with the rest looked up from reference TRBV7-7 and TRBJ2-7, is GAGVSQSPRYKVTKRGQDVTLRCDPISSHATLYWYQQALGQGPEFLTYFNYEAQPDKSGLPSDRFSAERPEGSISTLTIQRTEQRDSAMYRCASSRLDFGEQYFGPGTRLTVT.

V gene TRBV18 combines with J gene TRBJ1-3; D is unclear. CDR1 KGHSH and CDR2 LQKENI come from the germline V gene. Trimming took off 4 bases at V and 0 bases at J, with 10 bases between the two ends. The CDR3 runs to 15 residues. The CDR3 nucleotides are TGTGCCAGCTCACTGGACGGGAACTCTGGAAACACCATATATTTT. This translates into CASSLDGNSGNTIYF.

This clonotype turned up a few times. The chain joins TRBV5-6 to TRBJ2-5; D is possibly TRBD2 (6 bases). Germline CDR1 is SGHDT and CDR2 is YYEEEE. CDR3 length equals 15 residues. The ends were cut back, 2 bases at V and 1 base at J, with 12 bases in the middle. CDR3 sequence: CASSFSTAGQETQYF. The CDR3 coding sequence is TGTGCCAGCAGCTTCAGTACAGCGGGCCAAGAGACCCAGTACTTC.

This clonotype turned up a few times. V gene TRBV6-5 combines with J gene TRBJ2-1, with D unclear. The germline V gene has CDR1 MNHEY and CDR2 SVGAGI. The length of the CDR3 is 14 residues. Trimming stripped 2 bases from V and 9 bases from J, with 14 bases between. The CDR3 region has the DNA TGTGCCAGCAGTTACGCCCCTCTGAATGGTGAGCAGTTCTTC. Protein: CASSYAPLNGEQFF.

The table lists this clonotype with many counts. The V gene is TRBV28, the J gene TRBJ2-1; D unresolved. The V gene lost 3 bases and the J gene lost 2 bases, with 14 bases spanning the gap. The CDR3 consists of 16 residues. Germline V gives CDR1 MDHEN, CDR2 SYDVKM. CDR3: CASSFRRFWTYNEQFF. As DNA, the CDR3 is TGTGCCAGCAGTTTTCGTCGTTTTTGGACCTACAATGAGCAGTTCTTC.

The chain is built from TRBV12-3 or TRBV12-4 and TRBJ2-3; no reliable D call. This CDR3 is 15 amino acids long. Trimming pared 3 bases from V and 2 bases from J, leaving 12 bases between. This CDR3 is CASSLWNPDTDTQYF. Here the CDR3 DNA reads TGTGCCAGCAGTTTGTGGAATCCAGACACAGATACGCAGTATTTT.

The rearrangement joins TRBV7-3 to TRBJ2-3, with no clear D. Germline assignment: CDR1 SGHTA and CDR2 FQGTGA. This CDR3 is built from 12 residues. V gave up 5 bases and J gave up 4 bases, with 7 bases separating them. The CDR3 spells CASSKQSDTQYF. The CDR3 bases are TGTGCCAGCAGCAAGCAGTCAGATACGCAGTATTTT.

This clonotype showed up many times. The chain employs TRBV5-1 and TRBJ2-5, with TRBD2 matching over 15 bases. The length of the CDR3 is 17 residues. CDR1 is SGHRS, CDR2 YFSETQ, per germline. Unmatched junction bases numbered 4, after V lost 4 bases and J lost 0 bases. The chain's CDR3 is CASSLGLAGGYQETQYF. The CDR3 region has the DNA TGCGCCAGCAGCCTGGGACTAGCGGGGGGATACCAAGAGACCCAGTACTTC. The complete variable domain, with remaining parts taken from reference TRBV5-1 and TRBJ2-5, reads KAGVTQTPRYLIKTRGQQVTLSCSPISGHRSVSWYQQTPGQGLQFLFEYFSETQRNKGNFPGRFSGRQFSNSRSEMNVSTLELGDSALYLCASSLGLAGGYQETQYFGPGTRLLVL.

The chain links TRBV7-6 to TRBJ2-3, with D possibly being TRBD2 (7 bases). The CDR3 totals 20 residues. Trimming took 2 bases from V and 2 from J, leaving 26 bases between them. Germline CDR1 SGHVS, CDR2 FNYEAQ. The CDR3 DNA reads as TGTGCCAGCAGCTTATCTCCGGGGGGAACGGGGGCCCTTATCACAGATACGCAGTATTTT. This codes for CASSLSPGGTGALITDTQYF.

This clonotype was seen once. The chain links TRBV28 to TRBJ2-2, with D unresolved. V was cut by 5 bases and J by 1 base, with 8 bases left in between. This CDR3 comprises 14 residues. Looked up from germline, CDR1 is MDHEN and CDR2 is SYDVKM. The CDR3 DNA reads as TGTGCCAGCAGTGACGACGTGAACACCGGGGAGCTGTTTTTT. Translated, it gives CASSDDVNTGELFF.

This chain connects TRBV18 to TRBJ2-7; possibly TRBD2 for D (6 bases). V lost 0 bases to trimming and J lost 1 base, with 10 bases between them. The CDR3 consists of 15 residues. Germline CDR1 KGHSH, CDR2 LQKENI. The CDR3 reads CASSPPSGGSYEQYF. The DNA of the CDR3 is TGTGCCAGCTCACCACCGTCCGGGGGTTCCTACGAGCAGTACTTC. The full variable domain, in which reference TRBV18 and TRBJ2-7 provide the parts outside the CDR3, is NAGVMQNPRHLVRRRGQEARLRCSPMKGHSHVYWYRQLPEEGLKFMVYLQKENIIDESGMPKERFSAEFPKEGPSILRIQQVVRGDSAAYFCASSPPSGGSYEQYFGPGTRLTVT.

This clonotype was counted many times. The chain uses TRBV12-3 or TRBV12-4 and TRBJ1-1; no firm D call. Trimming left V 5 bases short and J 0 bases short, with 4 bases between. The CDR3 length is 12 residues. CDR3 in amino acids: CASSPMNTEAFF. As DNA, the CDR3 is TGTGCCAGCAGTCCCATGAACACTGAAGCTTTCTTT.

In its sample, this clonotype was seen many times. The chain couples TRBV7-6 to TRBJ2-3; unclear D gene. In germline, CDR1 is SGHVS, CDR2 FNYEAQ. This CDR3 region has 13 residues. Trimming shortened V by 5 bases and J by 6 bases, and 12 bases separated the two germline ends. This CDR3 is CASSQPGADTQYF. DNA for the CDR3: TGTGCCAGCAGCCAACCCGGCGCTGATACGCAGTATTTT.

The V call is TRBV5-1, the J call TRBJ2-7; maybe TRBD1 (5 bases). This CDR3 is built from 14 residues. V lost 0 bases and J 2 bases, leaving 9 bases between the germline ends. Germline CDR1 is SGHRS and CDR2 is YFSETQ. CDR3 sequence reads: CASSLDRSTYEQYF. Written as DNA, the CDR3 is TGCGCCAGCAGCTTGGACAGGAGTACCTACGAGCAGTACTTC. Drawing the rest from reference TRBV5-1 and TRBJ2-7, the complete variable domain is KAGVTQTPRYLIKTRGQQVTLSCSPISGHRSVSWYQQTPGQGLQFLFEYFSETQRNKGNFPGRFSGRQFSNSRSEMNVSTLELGDSALYLCASSLDRSTYEQYFGPGTRLTVT.

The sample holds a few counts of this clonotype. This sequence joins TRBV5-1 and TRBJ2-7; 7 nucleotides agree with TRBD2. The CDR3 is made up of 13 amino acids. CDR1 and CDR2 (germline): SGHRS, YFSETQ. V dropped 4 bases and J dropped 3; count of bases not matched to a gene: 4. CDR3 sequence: CASSPTSNYEQYF. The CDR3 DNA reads TGCGCCAGCAGCCCGACTAGCAACTACGAGCAGTACTTC.

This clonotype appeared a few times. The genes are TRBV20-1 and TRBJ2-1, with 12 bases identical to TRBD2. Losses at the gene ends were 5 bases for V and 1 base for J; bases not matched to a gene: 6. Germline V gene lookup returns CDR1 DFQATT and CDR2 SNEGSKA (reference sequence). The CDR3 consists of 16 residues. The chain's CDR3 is CSAPTLAGGSYNEQFF. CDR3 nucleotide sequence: TGCAGTGCTCCCACACTAGCGGGGGGTTCCTACAATGAGCAGTTCTTC.

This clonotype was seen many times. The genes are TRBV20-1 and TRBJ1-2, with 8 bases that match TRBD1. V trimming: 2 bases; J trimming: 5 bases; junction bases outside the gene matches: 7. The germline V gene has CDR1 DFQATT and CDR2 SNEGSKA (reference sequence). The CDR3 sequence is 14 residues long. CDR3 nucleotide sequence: TGCAGTGCTAGAAATGGACAGGGCGGTTATGGCTACACCTTC. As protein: CSARNGQGGYGYTF.

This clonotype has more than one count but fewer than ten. CDR3 protein: CASSQVFGEGGELFF. DNA of the CDR3: TGCGCCAGCAGCCAAGTTTTCGGGGAGGGCGGGGAGCTGTTTTTT. The gene calls are TRBV4-3 and TRBJ2-2, with 7 bases matching TRBD2. There are 15 residues in the CDR3. Germline loops: CDR1 LGHNA, CDR2 YSLEER. Germline trimming cut 1 base from V and 7 bases from J; bases unmatched to any gene: 6.

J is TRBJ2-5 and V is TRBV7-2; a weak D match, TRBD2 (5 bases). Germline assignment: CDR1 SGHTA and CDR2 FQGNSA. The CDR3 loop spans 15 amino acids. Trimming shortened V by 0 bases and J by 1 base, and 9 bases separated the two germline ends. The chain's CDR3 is CASSLAAGLQETQYF. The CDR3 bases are TGTGCCAGCAGCTTAGCGGCGGGCCTCCAAGAGACCCAGTACTTC.

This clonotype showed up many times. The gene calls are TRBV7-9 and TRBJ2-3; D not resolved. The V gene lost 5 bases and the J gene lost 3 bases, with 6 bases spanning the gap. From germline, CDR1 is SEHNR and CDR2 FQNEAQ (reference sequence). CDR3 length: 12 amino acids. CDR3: CASSITTDTQYF. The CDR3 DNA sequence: TGTGCCAGCAGCATCACTACAGATACGCAGTATTTT.

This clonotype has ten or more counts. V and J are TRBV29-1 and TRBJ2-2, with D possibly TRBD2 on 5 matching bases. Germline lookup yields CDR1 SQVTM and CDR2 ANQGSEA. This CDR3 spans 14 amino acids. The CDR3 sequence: CSLGSGLGTGELFF. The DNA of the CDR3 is TGCAGTCTAGGTTCGGGGTTGGGCACCGGGGAGCTGTTTTTT.

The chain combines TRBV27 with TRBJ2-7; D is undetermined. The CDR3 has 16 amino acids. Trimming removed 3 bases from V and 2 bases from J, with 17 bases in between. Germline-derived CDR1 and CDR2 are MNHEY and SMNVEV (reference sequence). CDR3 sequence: CASSLGIRGFTYEQYF. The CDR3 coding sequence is TGTGCCAGCAGTTTGGGGATTCGTGGTTTCACCTACGAGCAGTACTTC.

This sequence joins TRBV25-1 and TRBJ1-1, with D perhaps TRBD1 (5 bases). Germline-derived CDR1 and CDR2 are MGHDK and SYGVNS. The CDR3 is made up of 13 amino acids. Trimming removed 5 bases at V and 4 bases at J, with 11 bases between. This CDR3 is CASSSEGSTEAFF. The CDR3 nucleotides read TGTGCCAGCAGTTCAGAGGGGAGCACTGAAGCTTTCTTT.

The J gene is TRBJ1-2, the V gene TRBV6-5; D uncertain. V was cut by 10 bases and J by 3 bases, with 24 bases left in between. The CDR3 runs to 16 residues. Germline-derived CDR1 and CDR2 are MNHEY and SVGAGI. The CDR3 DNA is TGTGCCACGGCAAATTCAATAAGACGGTCGGACTATGGCTACACCTTC. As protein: CATANSIRRSDYGYTF.

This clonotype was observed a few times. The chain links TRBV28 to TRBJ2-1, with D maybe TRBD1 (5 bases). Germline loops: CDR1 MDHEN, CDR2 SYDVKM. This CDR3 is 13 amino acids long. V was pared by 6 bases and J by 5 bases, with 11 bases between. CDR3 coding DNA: TGTGCCAGCAGGGCCTCAGGGCACAATGAGCAGTTCTTC. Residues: CASRASGHNEQFF.

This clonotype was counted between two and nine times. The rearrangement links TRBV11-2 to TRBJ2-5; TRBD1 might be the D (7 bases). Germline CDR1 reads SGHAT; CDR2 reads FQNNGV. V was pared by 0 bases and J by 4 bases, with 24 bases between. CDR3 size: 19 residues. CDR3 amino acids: CASSLEGGTARWVGETQYF. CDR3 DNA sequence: TGTGCCAGCAGCTTAGAAGGAGGGACAGCCCGGTGGGTTGGAGAGACCCAGTACTTC.